Below, 27 T cell receptor beta chains from the same sample are listed, as sequenced in a study of vaccination and CD4 T cells after COVID-19. TCRdb independently ran MiXCR on the PCR reads; one entry per CDR3 protein. Of 35,000 to 45,000 distinct CDR3 sequences detected, 36% appear once; the ten largest clones hold 5% to 6.5%. Time point in this sample: late sampling 161 to 241 days after vaccination in three convalescent patients. Specimen: CD4+ T cells from blood, collected about 7 months after SARS-CoV-2 vaccination. Every receptor here comes from a human donor who had recovered from COVID-19.

The chain links TRBV4-2 to TRBJ2-2; 9 positions match TRBD1. Germline V CDR1 and CDR2: LGHNA, YNFKEQ. V lost 7 bases, J lost 3 bases, and 3 bases stayed unmatched. The CDR3 is 14 amino acids. This CDR3 reads CASTGQGYTGELFF. The CDR3 DNA reads as TGTGCCAGCACCGGACAGGGGTACACCGGGGAGCTGTTTTTT.

This chain connects TRBV28 to TRBJ2-3, with TRBD2 identical over 7 bases. Per the germline V gene, CDR1 is MDHEN and CDR2 is SYDVKM. This CDR3 has 16 residues. V lost 3 bases to trimming and J lost 8 bases; unmatched junction nucleotides: 14. For the CDR3, the DNA is TGTGCCAGCAGTTTTGGGGGTCTAGCGGATCGGGGTACGCAGTATTTT. It specifies CASSFGGLADRGTQYF.

This chain connects TRBV6-2 or TRBV6-3 to TRBJ1-5; TRBD1 matches 7 bases. CDR3 length equals 15 residues. Trimming cost V 4 bases and J 0 bases; bases outside gene matches: 3. CDR1 is MNHEY, CDR2 SVGEGT, per germline. The CDR3 loop is CASSWGTDSNQPQHF. CDR3 DNA sequence: TGTGCCAGCAGTTGGGGGACAGATAGCAATCAGCCCCAGCATTTT.

The chain has TRBV7-8 and TRBJ2-7; 7 bases align to TRBD1. J gave up 3 bases and V 1 base, and 6 bases lay outside the gene matches. The CDR3 has 15 residues. Per germline, CDR1 SGHVS and CDR2 FQNEAQ. The CDR3 bases are TGTGCCAGCAGCTTAGGGCCGGGACAGATCTACGAGCAGTACTTC. This gives the protein CASSLGPGQIYEQYF.

The chain links TRBV28 to TRBJ1-2; unclear D gene. The V end lost 7 bases, the J end lost 8 bases, and 14 bases lay between the germline ends. This CDR3 has 12 residues. Germline CDR1 reads MDHEN; CDR2 reads SYDVKM. The CDR3 is CASTLQRGGYTF. The CDR3 bases are TGTGCCAGCACCCTTCAAAGAGGCGGCTACACCTTC.

CDR3 sequence (DNA): TGTGCCAGCAGTCTGACTAGCGCCAAGCCCGATACGCAGTATTTT. Protein sequence: CASSLTSAKPDTQYF. The chain uses TRBV28 and TRBJ2-3; 8 bases are a match to TRBD2. The CDR3 has 15 residues. The V gene's germline CDR1 is MDHEN and CDR2 SYDVKM. The trim removed 5 bases at V and 6 bases at J, leaving 10 bases unmatched.

V is TRBV7-2 and J is TRBJ2-1; the D is unclear. Trimming removed 1 base from V and 6 bases from J, with 7 bases in between. The length of the CDR3 is 13 residues. CDR1 and CDR2 (germline): SGHTA, FQGNSA. The CDR3 is CASSLGQVNEQFF. Written as DNA, the CDR3 is TGTGCCAGCAGCTTAGGCCAGGTCAATGAGCAGTTCTTC.

A few counts support this clonotype. The chain couples TRBV19 to TRBJ1-2; no clear D gene. Per the germline V gene, CDR1 is LNHDA and CDR2 is SQIVND (reference sequence). Trimming stripped 5 bases from V and 4 bases from J, with 11 bases between. The CDR3 extends over 13 amino acids. Written as DNA, the CDR3 is TGTGCCAGTAGTTCGGCGGGGAGCTATGGCTACACCTTC. Its translation: CASSSAGSYGYTF.

This clonotype has more than one count but fewer than ten. The genes are TRBV20-1 and TRBJ1-1; D unclear. The CDR3 length is 12 residues. Trimming removed 1 base from V and 6 bases from J, with 9 bases in between. Germline CDR1 reads DFQATT; CDR2 reads SNEGSKA (reference sequence). The CDR3 coding sequence is TGCAGTGCTAGAGCGGGGAGGTCTGAAGCTTTCTTT. It yields the protein CSARAGRSEAFF.

The V and J genes are TRBV2 and TRBJ2-2, with D perhaps matching TRBD1 (6 bases). There are 13 residues in the CDR3. Trimming pared 4 bases from V and 7 bases from J, leaving 10 bases between. Per the germline V gene, CDR1 is SNHLY and CDR2 is FYNNEI. The CDR3 region is CASSVGANGELFF. The CDR3 DNA is TGTGCCAGCAGTGTGGGGGCCAACGGGGAGCTGTTTTTT.

The chain combines TRBV20-1 with TRBJ1-5; D is unclear. This CDR3 has 14 amino acids. Germline assignment: CDR1 DFQATT and CDR2 SNEGSKA (reference sequence). V gave up 0 bases and J gave up 7 bases, with 13 bases separating them. CDR3 region: CSAREMKDWQPQHF. As DNA, the CDR3 is TGCAGTGCTAGAGAGATGAAGGATTGGCAGCCCCAGCATTTT.

This chain joins TRBV7-8 and TRBJ2-5, with D perhaps TRBD2 (7 bases). The CDR3 runs to 17 residues. Trimming pared 1 base from V and 1 base from J, leaving 16 bases between. Per germline, CDR1 SGHVS and CDR2 FQNEAQ. This chain's CDR3 is CASSLGLGGRVQETQYF. The CDR3 DNA is TGTGCCAGCAGCTTAGGTCTAGGGGGGAGGGTCCAAGAGACCCAGTACTTC. Variable domain in full (rest from reference TRBV7-8 and TRBJ2-5): GAGVSQSPRYKVAKRGQDVALRCDPISGHVSLFWYQQALGQGPEFLTYFQNEAQLDKSGLPSDRFFAERPEGSVSTLKIQRTQQEDSAVYLCASSLGLGGRVQETQYFGPGTRLLVL.

J is TRBJ2-5 and V is TRBV6-1; D remains unclear. CDR1 MNHNS and CDR2 SASEGT come from the germline V gene. This CDR3 region has 12 residues. The V gene lost 2 bases and the J gene lost 7 bases, with 8 bases spanning the gap. CDR3 in DNA: TGTGCCAGCAGTGAAAGGGTAGGGACCCAGTACTTC. Protein: CASSERVGTQYF.

The chain employs TRBV6-5 and TRBJ2-7, with D hard to call. Germline-derived CDR1 and CDR2 are MNHEY and SVGAGI. The V end lost 0 bases, the J end lost 1 base, and 4 bases lay between the germline ends. The CDR3 consists of 13 residues. CDR3 in DNA: TGTGCCAGCAGTTACTCGGGGTCCTACGAGCAGTACTTC. As protein: CASSYSGSYEQYF.

V and J are TRBV19 and TRBJ2-7; 8 nucleotides match TRBD1. CDR3 length: 14 residues. CDR1 LNHDA and CDR2 SQIVND come from the germline V gene (reference sequence). The ends lost 5 bases at V and 3 bases at J; junction bases unmatched: 6. The CDR3 is CASSSTDRGYEQYF. The CDR3 DNA reads as TGTGCCAGTAGTTCGACCGACAGGGGCTACGAGCAGTACTTC.

The chain couples TRBV20-1 to TRBJ1-5, with 9 bases identical to TRBD1. CDR3 length: 18 residues. The ends lost 6 bases at V and 0 bases at J; junction bases unmatched: 15. Germline lookup yields CDR1 DFQATT and CDR2 SNEGSKA (reference sequence). The CDR3 DNA follows: TGCAGTGCCTTCAAAATGACAGGGGGGAGTAATAGCAATCAGCCCCAGCATTTT. Its protein is CSAFKMTGGSNSNQPQHF.

This clonotype was counted between two and nine times. The chain employs TRBV6-1 and TRBJ1-5; D unresolved. The CDR3 extends over 15 amino acids. The germline V and J ends were trimmed by 6 bases and 0 bases, with 12 bases remaining between them. Germline V CDR1 and CDR2: MNHNS, SASEGT. CDR3 protein: CASSPVENSNQPQHF. CDR3 bases: TGTGCCAGCAGCCCAGTGGAAAATAGCAATCAGCCCCAGCATTTT.

The chain uses TRBV28 and TRBJ2-1; a weak D match, TRBD1 (7 bases). The germline V gene encodes CDR1 MDHEN and CDR2 SYDVKM. CDR3 length: 15 residues. Between the trimmed V and J ends, which lost 3 bases and 5 bases, there was a span of 14 bases. CDR3 loop: CASSFSQGGNNEQFF. The CDR3 DNA reads TGTGCCAGCAGTTTCAGTCAGGGGGGAAACAATGAGCAGTTCTTC.

The rearrangement joins TRBV27 to TRBJ2-1; the match to TRBD2 covers 8 bases. This CDR3 has 15 amino acids. V was clipped by 6 bases and J by 0 bases; unmatched bases: 4. Per germline, CDR1 MNHEY and CDR2 SMNVEV (reference sequence). The CDR3 spells CASSKREHSYNEQFF. CDR3 bases: TGTGCCAGCAGCAAGCGGGAGCACTCCTACAATGAGCAGTTCTTC.

The chain couples TRBV6-5 to TRBJ2-3; D is perhaps TRBD2 (5 bases). The V gene lost 4 bases and the J gene lost 0 bases, with 20 bases spanning the gap. Germline V lookup: CDR1 MNHEY, CDR2 SVGAGI. This CDR3 is built from 18 residues. CDR3 in amino acids: CASSLRTQTRTSTDTQYF. The DNA for the CDR3 is TGTGCCAGCAGTTTACGGACTCAAACTAGAACTAGCACAGATACGCAGTATTTT.

V gene TRBV10-1 combines with J gene TRBJ1-5; 12 nucleotides agree with TRBD1. This CDR3 comprises 16 residues. CDR1 is WNHNN and CDR2 is SYGVQD in the germline V gene (reference sequence). The trim removed 6 bases at V and 5 bases at J, leaving 8 bases unmatched. CDR3 in DNA: TGCGCCAGCAGGCCTCCGGGACAGGGGGCAGATCAGCCCCAGCATTTT. Its protein is CASRPPGQGADQPQHF.

J is TRBJ2-5 and V is TRBV7-3, with 10 bases matching TRBD2. Trimming cost V 5 bases and J 2 bases; bases outside gene matches: 5. This CDR3 contains 15 residues. From germline, CDR1 is SGHTA and CDR2 FQGTGA. As DNA, the CDR3 is TGTGCCAGCAGCCCCGGGACTAGCGAACAAGAGACCCAGTACTTC. Protein sequence: CASSPGTSEQETQYF.

The chain links TRBV5-4 to TRBJ2-5; 13 bases fit TRBD2. The J segment lost 2 bases and the V segment lost 2 bases, leaving 3 bases of the junction unmatched. CDR3 length equals 16 residues. Looked up from germline, CDR1 is SGHNT and CDR2 is YYREEE (reference sequence). In DNA form, the CDR3 reads TGTGCCAGCAGCTTAGGACTAGCGGGAGAACAAGAGACCCAGTACTTC. This encodes CASSLGLAGEQETQYF.

This clonotype appeared a few times. CDR3 in amino acids: CSARDPDRGASEQYF. CDR3 bases: TGCAGTGCTAGAGACCCGGACAGGGGGGCTTCCGAGCAGTACTTC. The chain recombines TRBV20-1 with TRBJ2-7; TRBD1 agrees at 10 bases. This CDR3 has 15 amino acids. V dropped 0 bases and J dropped 6; count of bases not matched to a gene: 8. Germline loops: CDR1 DFQATT, CDR2 SNEGSKA (reference sequence).

Of note for this clonotype: A junction end diverges from the germline sequence, so it may reflect a read error. V and J are TRBV7-7 and TRBJ2-5; the D gene is possibly TRBD2 (5 bases). Germline V CDR1 and CDR2: SSHAT, FNYEAQ (reference sequence). The CDR3 has 14 residues. The chain's CDR3 is CASSLLLGGETQYF. In DNA, the CDR3 is TGTGCTAGCAGCTTACTACTTGGCGGGGAGACCCAGTACTTC.

This sequence joins TRBV19 and TRBJ2-7; either TRBD1 or TRBD2 may fit D (5 bases each). Germline V gene data show CDR1 as LNHDA and CDR2 as SQIVND (reference sequence). Between the trimmed V and J ends, which lost 7 bases and 6 bases, there was a span of 16 bases. The CDR3 contains 13 residues. The CDR3 protein is CASTQGQGREQYF. The CDR3 nucleotides are TGTGCCAGTACCCAAGGTCAGGGACGCGAGCAGTACTTC.

This clonotype has more than one count but fewer than ten. The rearrangement joins TRBV2 to TRBJ2-5; D gene unclear. V lost 1 base and J 5 bases, leaving 8 bases between the germline ends. This CDR3 region has 13 residues. Germline loops: CDR1 SNHLY, CDR2 FYNNEI. CDR3 loop: CASSEEARETQYF. For the CDR3, the DNA is TGTGCCAGCAGTGAAGAGGCACGCGAGACCCAGTACTTC.